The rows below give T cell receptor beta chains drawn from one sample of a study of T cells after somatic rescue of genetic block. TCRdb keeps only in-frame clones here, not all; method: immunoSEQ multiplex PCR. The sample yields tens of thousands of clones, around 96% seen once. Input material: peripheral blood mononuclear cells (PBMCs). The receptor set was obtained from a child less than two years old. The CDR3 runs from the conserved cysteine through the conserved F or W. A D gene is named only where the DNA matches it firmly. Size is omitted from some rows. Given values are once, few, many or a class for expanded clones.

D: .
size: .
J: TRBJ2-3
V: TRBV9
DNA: TGTGCCAGCAGCGTCGGGGATACGCAGTATTTT
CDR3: CASSVGDTQYF

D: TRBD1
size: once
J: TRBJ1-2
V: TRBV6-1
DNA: TGTGCCAGCAGTGACCCCGACAGGGGCTATGGCTACACCTTC
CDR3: CASSDPDRGYGYTF

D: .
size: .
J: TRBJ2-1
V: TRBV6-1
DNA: TGTGCCAGCAGTGCACCTTGGTTAAGGTTGGCTGAGCAGTTCTTC
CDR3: CASSAPWLRLAEQFF

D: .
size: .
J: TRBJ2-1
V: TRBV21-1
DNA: TGTGCCAGCAAACCGGGACTAGGACGCAATGAGCAGTTCTTC
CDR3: CASKPGLGRNEQFF

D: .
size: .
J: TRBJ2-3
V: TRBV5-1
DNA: TGCGCCAGCAGCTCGGGACTTGAGGCAGATACGCAGTATTTT
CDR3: CASSSGLEADTQYF

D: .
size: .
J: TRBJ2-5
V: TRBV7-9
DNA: TGTGCCAGCAGCCGACAGTACCAAGAGACCCAGTACTTC
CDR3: CASSRQYQETQYF

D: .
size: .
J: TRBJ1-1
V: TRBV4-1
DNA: TGCGCCAGCAGCCAAGTATCAATGAACACTGAAGCTTTCTTT
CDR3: CASSQVSMNTEAFF

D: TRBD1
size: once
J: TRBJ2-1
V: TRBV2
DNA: TGTGCCAGCAGTCAACTATTTGGACAGGGGGCTTACAATGAGCAGTTCTTC
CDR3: CASSQLFGQGAYNEQFF

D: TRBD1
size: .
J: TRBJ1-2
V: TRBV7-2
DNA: TGTGCCAGCAGCTTACCGGGACAGGGGGACTATGGCTACACCTTC
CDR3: CASSLPGQGDYGYTF

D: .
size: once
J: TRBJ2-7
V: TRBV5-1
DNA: TGCGCCAGCAGCTTGGGATCTAGAGTTTCCTACGAGCAGTACTTC
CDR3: CASSLGSRVSYEQYF

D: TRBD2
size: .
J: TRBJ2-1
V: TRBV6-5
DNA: TGTGCCAGCTTCGCTAGCGGGAGCAATGAGCAGTTCTTC
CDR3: CASFASGSNEQFF

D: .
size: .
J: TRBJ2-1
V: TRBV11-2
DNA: TGTGCCAGCAGCGCGGGACTGGCACATGAGCAGTTCTTC
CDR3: CASSAGLAHEQFF

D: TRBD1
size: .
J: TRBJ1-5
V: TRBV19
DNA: TGTGCCAGTAGTATACCCAGGACAGGCGCGGGGCAGCCCCAGCATTTT
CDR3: CASSIPRTGAGQPQHF

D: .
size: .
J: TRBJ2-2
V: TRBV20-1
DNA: TGCAGTGCTAGGGGGACCGGGGAGCTGTTTTTT
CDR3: CSARGTGELFF

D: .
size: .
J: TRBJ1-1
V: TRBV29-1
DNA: TGCAGCGTGCCGGGCCTTTACACTGAAGCTTTCTTT
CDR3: CSVPGLYTEAFF

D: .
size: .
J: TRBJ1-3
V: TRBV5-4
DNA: TGTGCCAGCAGCTTGGGGACAAACTCTGGAAACACCATATATTTT
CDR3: CASSLGTNSGNTIYF

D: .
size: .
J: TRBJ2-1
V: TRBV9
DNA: TGTGCCAGCAGCGTAGTGGGGGAGCAATACAATGAGCAGTTCTTC
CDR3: CASSVVGEQYNEQFF

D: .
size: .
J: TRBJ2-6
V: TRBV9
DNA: TGTGCCAGCAGCGTACGGGGCTGGGCCAACGTCCTGACTTTC
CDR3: CASSVRGWANVLTF

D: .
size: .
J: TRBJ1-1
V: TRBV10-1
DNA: TGCGCCAGCAGTGAGTCGGGACAGAACACTGAAGCTTTCTTT
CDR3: CASSESGQNTEAFF

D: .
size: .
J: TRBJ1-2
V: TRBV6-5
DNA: TGTGCCAGCAGTTGGACAGCTAACTATGGCTACACCTTC
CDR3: CASSWTANYGYTF

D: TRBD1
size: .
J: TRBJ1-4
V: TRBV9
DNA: TGTGCCAGCAGCGTGACCGGGACAGTTAATGAAAAACTGTTTTTT
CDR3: CASSVTGTVNEKLFF

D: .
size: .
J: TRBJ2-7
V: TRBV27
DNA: TGTGCCAGCAGTTTAAAGGACAGTTCGTCCTACGAGCAGTACTTC
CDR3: CASSLKDSSSYEQYF

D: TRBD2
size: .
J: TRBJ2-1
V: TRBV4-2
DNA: TGTGCCAGCAGCCAAGCACTAGCGGGAAGCGATGAGCAGTTCTTC
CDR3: CASSQALAGSDEQFF

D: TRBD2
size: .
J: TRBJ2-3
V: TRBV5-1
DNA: TGCGCCAGCAGCTTGGATAGCGGGACAGATACGCAGTATTTT
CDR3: CASSLDSGTDTQYF

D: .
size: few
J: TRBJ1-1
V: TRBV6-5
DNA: TGTGCCAGCAGTCCTCGACGGGTCACTGAAGCTTTCTTT
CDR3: CASSPRRVTEAFF

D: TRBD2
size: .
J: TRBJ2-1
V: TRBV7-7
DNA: TGTGCCAGCAGCCCTACTAGCGGGAGGGCCGATGAGCAGTTCTTC
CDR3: CASSPTSGRADEQFF

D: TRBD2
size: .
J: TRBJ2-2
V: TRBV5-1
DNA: TGCGCCAGCAGCTTAGCAATCTCAATAAGGACTAGCGGGAAGTTAGTCACCGGGGAGCTGTTTTTT
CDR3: CASSLAISIRTSGKLVTGELFF

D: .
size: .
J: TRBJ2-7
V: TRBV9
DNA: TGTGCCAGCAGCGAGGGGGGCAACTCCTACGAGCAGTACTTC
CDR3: CASSEGGNSYEQYF

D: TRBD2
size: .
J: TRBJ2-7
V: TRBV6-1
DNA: TGTGCCAGCAGTGGGACTAGCTTCTACGAGCAGTACTTC
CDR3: CASSGTSFYEQYF

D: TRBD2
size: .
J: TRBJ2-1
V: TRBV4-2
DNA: TGTGCCAGCAGCCAAGATGGCCTAGCGGGAGGAGACAATGAGCAGTTCTTC
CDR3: CASSQDGLAGGDNEQFF

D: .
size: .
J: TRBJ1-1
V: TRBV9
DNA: TGTGCCAGCAGCGGGGCCCGGGGGCGCGATTCTGAAGCTTTCTTT
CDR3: CASSGARGRDSEAFF